A selection of T cell receptor beta chains follows, all from one sample in a study of siplizumab effects on memory and regulatory T cells. Some clones are missing from TCRdb's copy, which holds only in-frame ones; the method was immunoSEQ multiplex PCR. The sample lists 85,000 to 95,000 clones; about 94% were seen once. The specimen was non-Treg CD4+ T cells sorted from blood. The receptors were gathered from a human donor in good health. Each CDR3 is given with its conserved first and last residue. The order of the fields is V gene, J gene, clone size, D gene, CDR3 DNA, CDR3 protein. A D gene is named only where the DNA matches it firmly. A row's size may be missing; if present it is once, few, many or a size class.

>TRBV5-1|TRBJ2-2|.|TRBD2
TGCGCCAGCAGCTTGAGGCCGGGGGGGCTCACCGGGGAGCTGTTTTTT
CASSLRPGGLTGELFF
>TRBV30|TRBJ2-5|.|TRBD2
TGTGCCTGGATGGGGGGGTATAAAGAGACCCAGTACTTC
CAWMGGYKETQYF
>TRBV15|TRBJ1-3|.|.
TGTGCCACCAGCGCCCGGGGTAGACAGCTCTCTGGAAACACCATATATTTT
CATSARGRQLSGNTIYF
>TRBV7-3|TRBJ2-7|.|TRBD2
TGTGCCAGCAGCTTACGGTTGGGAGGGGTACTTCGGCGTGACGGCGAGCAGTACTTC
CASSLRLGGVLRRDGEQYF
>TRBV4-2|TRBJ1-4|.|.
TGTGCCAGCAGCCAGACCGGGACCGGCCATGAAAAACTGTTTTTT
CASSQTGTGHEKLFF
>TRBV5-6|TRBJ1-2|.|TRBD1
TGTGCCAGCAGCCCAGGCCAGGGGGTAGGCTACACCTTC
CASSPGQGVGYTF
>TRBV5-1|TRBJ2-5|.|TRBD2
TGCGCCAGCAGCTTGCCCAGCGGGAAGTACCAAGAGACCCAGTACTTC
CASSLPSGKYQETQYF
>TRBV9|TRBJ1-2|.|.
TGTGCCAGCAGCGTAGGTAGCCGATCGGGGTATGGCTACACCTTC
CASSVGSRSGYGYTF
>TRBV19|TRBJ1-2|.|.
TGTGCCAGTAGTATAAGACCCCAGGGTGGCGGCTACACCTTC
CASSIRPQGGGYTF
>TRBV6-1|TRBJ1-1|.|.
TGTGCCAGCAGAGGGGGGGCGGGCACTGAAGCTTTCTTT
CASRGGAGTEAFF
>TRBV5-1|TRBJ2-1|.|.
TGCGCCAGCAGCTCCTCGACGCGGGTAGGGCAAAAGAAAATATACAATGAGCAGTTCTTC
CASSSSTRVGQKKIYNEQFF
>TRBV5-4|TRBJ2-3|.|TRBD2
TGTGCCAGCAGGACGGGACTAGCGGGGCAAGATACGCAGTATTTT
CASRTGLAGQDTQYF
>TRBV10-3|TRBJ1-2|few|.
TGTGCCATCAGGGGGAAGAACTATGGCTACACCTTC
CAIRGKNYGYTF
>TRBV30|TRBJ1-5|.|.
TGTGCCTGGGGCAAGACAGGTGTCGATGGGCCCCAGCATTTT
CAWGKTGVDGPQHF
>TRBV19|TRBJ2-3|.|.
TGTGCCAGTAGTGGTACCGTGAGCACAGATACGCAGTATTTT
CASSGTVSTDTQYF
>TRBV2|TRBJ2-5|.|.
TGTGCCAGCAAAAGGTGGCGGCAGGGCGAAGGCCAAGAGACCCAGTACTTC
CASKRWRQGEGQETQYF
>TRBV2|TRBJ2-5|.|TRBD2
TGTGCCAGCAGTCTCCTAGCGGGGGGGCCAGAGACCCAGTACTTC
CASSLLAGGPETQYF
>TRBV2|TRBJ2-7|.|TRBD1
TGTGCCAGCATCCCTTGGGACAGCTCCTACGAGCAGTACTTC
CASIPWDSSYEQYF
>TRBV18|TRBJ2-1|.|TRBD2
TGTGCCAGCTCACCACGAAGGACTAGCGTTTACAATGAGCAGTTCTTC
CASSPRRTSVYNEQFF
>TRBV18|TRBJ1-1|.|TRBD1
TGTGCCAGCTCACCACCAAATCCTTTCGGACAGGGGGGCACTGAAGCTTTCTTT
CASSPPNPFGQGGTEAFF
>TRBV10-3|TRBJ2-3|once|TRBD1
TGTGCCATCAGAGGGACAGTAGTAGGGATGGATACGCAGTATTTT
CAIRGTVVGMDTQYF
>TRBV28|TRBJ1-1|.|.
TGTGCCAGTTGGGTGAACACTGAAGCTTTCTTT
CASWVNTEAFF
>TRBV6-5|TRBJ1-1|once|.
TGTGCCAGCAGTTACTCAGAGTACACTGAAGCTTTCTTT
CASSYSEYTEAFF
>TRBV5-1|TRBJ2-3|once|TRBD1
TGCGCCAGCAGCTCGTTTGGACAGGGACTCACAGATACGCAGTATTTT
CASSSFGQGLTDTQYF
>TRBV30|TRBJ2-3|.|.
TGTGCCTGGGCCGTCACAGATACGCAGTATTTT
CAWAVTDTQYF
>TRBV11-2|TRBJ1-1|.|TRBD1
TGTGCCAGCAGCTTTACAGGGGGTGGGAACACTGAAGCTTTCTTT
CASSFTGGGNTEAFF
>TRBV2|TRBJ1-2|.|.
TGTGCCAGCAACGGGGGGCTGGGCTATGGCTACACCTTC
CASNGGLGYGYTF
>TRBV5-1|TRBJ1-6|.|.
TGCGCCAGCAGCTTGGTCAGGGGAGACTCACCCCTCCACTTT
CASSLVRGDSPLHF
>TRBV6-1|TRBJ2-7|once|.
TGTGCCAGCAGGGTGGGGACTGGTCCCTACGAGCAGTACTTC
CASRVGTGPYEQYF
>TRBV29-1|TRBJ2-7|.|.
TGCAGCGTTGGGCGTAGGGTCGCCGAGCAGTACTTC
CSVGRRVAEQYF
>TRBV7-3|TRBJ2-7|.|.
TGTGCCAGCAGCAGGGATACTTACGAGCAGTACTTC
CASSRDTYEQYF
>TRBV6-1|TRBJ1-5|.|.
TGTGCCAGCAGTTGGGAACAGGGTTTTCAGCCCCAGCATTTT
CASSWEQGFQPQHF
>TRBV2|TRBJ1-3|.|.
TGTGCCAGCAGTGACCGCTCTGGAAACACCATATATTTT
CASSDRSGNTIYF
>TRBV6-5|TRBJ2-5|once|TRBD2
TGTGCCAGCAGTTACAATAGCGGGGAAGAGACCCAGTACTTC
CASSYNSGEETQYF
>TRBV7-2|TRBJ2-1|once|TRBD2
TGTGCCAGCTCTCTAACCTATAGCGGGGTCCACAATGAGCAGTTCTTC
CASSLTYSGVHNEQFF
>TRBV6-6|TRBJ1-2|.|.
TGTGCCAGCAGTCTCCAAGTACAGGGACATGGCTACACCTTC
CASSLQVQGHGYTF
>TRBV11-3|TRBJ2-7|once|.
TGTGCCAGCAGCTTAGATCCAGGTTACGAGCAGTACTTC
CASSLDPGYEQYF
>TRBV14|TRBJ1-1|.|.
TGTGCCAGCAGCCGGAACTGGGGGGGCAGGGTCGGAGACACTGAAGCTTTCTTT
CASSRNWGGRVGDTEAFF
>TRBV2|TRBJ2-7|.|.
TGTGCCAGCAGTGAAACCTACGAGCAGTACTTC
CASSETYEQYF
>TRBV4-2|TRBJ2-5|once|TRBD2
TGTGCCAGCAGCCAAGGAACGGGAGGGCCTGAGACCCAGTACTTC
CASSQGTGGPETQYF
>TRBV5-8|TRBJ1-5|.|.
TGTGCCAGCAGCTTGTTGGGGGGGTTGGGGCATTTT
CASSLLGGLGHF
>TRBV5-4|TRBJ2-6|.|.
TGTGCCAGCAGCCACAGCTCTGGGGCCAACGTCCTGACTTTC
CASSHSSGANVLTF
>TRBV6-6|TRBJ2-3|.|.
TGTGCCAGCCAAGGGGCGGGGATCACAGATACGCAGTATTTT
CASQGAGITDTQYF
>TRBV10-3|TRBJ1-3|.|.
TGTGCCATCAGTGGTCAGGGAAGGTGGGACTCAGGTCCAGTGGGCTCTGGAAACACCATATATTTT
CAISGQGRWDSGPVGSGNTIYF
>TRBV6-5|TRBJ2-1|.|.
TGTGCCAGCAGTTACTCGGGACGGGGGTTCTACAATGAGCAGTTCTTC
CASSYSGRGFYNEQFF
>TRBV2|TRBJ2-7|.|TRBD1
TGTGCCAGCAGTCGGGACAGGGCCAACTCCTACGAGCAGTACTTC
CASSRDRANSYEQYF
>TRBV6-5|TRBJ2-3|.|.
TGTGCCAGCAGTGGACAGTCCGGAGATACGCAGTATTTT
CASSGQSGDTQYF
>TRBV7-9|TRBJ2-7|.|.
TGTGCCAGCAGCTTCAAGGACAGTTCCTACGAGCAGTACTTC
CASSFKDSSYEQYF
>TRBV7-3|TRBJ2-7|once|TRBD1
TGTGCCAGCAGCCCACAAACGACAGGGACGGCCGAGCAGTACTTC
CASSPQTTGTAEQYF
>TRBV7-9|TRBJ2-1|once|.
TGTGCCAGCAGCTTCGGCTCACCAGCGGGCTACAATGAGCAGTTCTTC
CASSFGSPAGYNEQFF
>TRBV6-1|TRBJ2-3|.|TRBD2
TGTGCCAGCAGACTAGCGGTTAGCACAGATACGCAGTATTTT
CASRLAVSTDTQYF
>TRBV7-2|TRBJ2-3|.|TRBD2
TGTGCCAGCAGCTTCGGGGGGGGCCGCACAGATACGCAGTATTTT
CASSFGGGRTDTQYF
>TRBV7-2|TRBJ2-2|.|.
TGTGCCAGCAGCTTAGTCGGGGGCGCGAACACCGGGGAGCTGTTTTTT
CASSLVGGANTGELFF
>TRBV12-5|TRBJ1-1|.|.
TGTGCTAGTGGCCGAGACACTGAAGCTTTCTTT
CASGRDTEAFF